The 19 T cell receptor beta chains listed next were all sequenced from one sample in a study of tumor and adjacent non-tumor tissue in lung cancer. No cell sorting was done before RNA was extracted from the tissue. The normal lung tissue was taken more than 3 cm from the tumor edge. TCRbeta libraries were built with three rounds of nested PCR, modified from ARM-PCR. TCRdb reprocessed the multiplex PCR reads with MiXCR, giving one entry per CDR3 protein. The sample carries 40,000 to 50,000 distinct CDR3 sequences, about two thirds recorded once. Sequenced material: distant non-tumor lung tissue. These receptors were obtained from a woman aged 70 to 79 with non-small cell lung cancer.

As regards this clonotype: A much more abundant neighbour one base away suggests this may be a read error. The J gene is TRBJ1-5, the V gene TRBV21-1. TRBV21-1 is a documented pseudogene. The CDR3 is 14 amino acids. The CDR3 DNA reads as TGTGCCAGAAAAACAGCTTATAACAATCAGCCCCAGCATTTT. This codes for CARKTAYNNQPQHF.

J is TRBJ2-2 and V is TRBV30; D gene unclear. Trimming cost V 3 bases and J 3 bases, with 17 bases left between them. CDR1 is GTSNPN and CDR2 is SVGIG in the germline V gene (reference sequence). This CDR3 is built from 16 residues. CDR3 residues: CAWRDTVGADTGELFF. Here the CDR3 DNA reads TGTGCCTGGAGAGACACAGTGGGCGCGGACACCGGGGAGCTGTTTTTT.

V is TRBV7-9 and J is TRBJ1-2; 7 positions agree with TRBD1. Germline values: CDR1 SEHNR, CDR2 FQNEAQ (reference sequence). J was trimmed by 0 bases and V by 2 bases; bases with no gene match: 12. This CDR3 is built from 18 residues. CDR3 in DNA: TGTGCCAGCAGCTTAACCCATGACAGGGTTGTCTCTAACTATGGCTACACCTTC. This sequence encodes CASSLTHDRVVSNYGYTF.

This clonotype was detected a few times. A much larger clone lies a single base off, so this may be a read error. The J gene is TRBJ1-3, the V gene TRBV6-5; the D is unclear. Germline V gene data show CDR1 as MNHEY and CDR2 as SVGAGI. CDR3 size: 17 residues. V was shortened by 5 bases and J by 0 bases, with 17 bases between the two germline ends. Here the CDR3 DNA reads TGTGCCAGCAGTCGACGTACATACTCGAGCTCTGGAAACACCATATATTTT. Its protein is CASSRRTYSSSGNTIYF.

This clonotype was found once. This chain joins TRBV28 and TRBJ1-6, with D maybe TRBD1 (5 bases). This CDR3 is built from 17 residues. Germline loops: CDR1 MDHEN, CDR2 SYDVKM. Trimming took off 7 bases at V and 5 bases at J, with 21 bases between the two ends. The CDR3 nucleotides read TGTGCCAGCATCTCCGCGGGGCAGAACGCCCATAATTCACCCCTCCACTTT. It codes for CASISAGQNAHNSPLHF.

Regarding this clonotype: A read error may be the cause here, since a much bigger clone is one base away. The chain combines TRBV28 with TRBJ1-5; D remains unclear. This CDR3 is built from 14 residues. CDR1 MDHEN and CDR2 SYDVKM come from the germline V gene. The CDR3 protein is CASSPTGGNLPQHF. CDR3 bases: TGTGCCAGCAGCCCCACTGGCGGCAATCTGCCCCAGCATTTT.

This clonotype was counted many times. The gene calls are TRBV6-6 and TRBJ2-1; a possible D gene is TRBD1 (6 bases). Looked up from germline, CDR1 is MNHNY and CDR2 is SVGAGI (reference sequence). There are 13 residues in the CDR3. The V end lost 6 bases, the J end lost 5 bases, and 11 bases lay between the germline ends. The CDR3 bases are TGTGCCAGCAGGAGGGACAACAACAATGAGCAGTTCTTC. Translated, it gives CASRRDNNNEQFF.

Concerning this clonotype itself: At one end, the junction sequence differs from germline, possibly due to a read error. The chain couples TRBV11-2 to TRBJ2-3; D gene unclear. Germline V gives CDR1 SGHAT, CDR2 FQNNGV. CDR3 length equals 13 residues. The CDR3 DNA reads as TGTGCCAACAGCTTAAGGGCCCAAGATACGCATTATTTT. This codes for CANSLRAQDTHYF.

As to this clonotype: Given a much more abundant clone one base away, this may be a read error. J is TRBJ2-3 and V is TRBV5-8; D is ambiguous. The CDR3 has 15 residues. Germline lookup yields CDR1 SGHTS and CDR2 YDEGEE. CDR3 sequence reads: CASSLDRGTTDTQCF. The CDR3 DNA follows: TGTGCCAGCAGCTTGGACAGAGGAACAACAGATACGCAGTGTTTT.

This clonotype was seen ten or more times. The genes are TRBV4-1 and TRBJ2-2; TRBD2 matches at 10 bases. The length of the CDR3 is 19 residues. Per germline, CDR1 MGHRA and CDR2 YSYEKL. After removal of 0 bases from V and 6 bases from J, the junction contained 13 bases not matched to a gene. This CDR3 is CASSQEAKLAGRGAGELFF. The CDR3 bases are TGCGCCAGCAGCCAAGAGGCCAAACTAGCGGGAAGGGGTGCCGGGGAGCTGTTTTTT.

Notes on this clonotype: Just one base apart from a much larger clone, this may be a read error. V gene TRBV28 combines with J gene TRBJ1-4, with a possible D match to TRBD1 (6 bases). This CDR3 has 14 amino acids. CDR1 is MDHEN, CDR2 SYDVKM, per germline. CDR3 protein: CANSWGGFSEKLFF. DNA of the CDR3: TGTGCCAACAGTTGGGGGGGCTTTTCCGAAAAACTGTTTTTT.

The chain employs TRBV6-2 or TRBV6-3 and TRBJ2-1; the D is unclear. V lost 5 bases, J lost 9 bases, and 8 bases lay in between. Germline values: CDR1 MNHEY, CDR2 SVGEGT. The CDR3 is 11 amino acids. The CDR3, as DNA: TGTGCCAGCAGTCGGAGATCTGAGCAGTTCTTC. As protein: CASSRRSEQFF.

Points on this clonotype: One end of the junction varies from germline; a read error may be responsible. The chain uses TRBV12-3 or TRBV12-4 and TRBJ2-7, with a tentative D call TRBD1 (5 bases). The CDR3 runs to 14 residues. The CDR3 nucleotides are TGTGTCAGCAGTTTGGACACCCAACGCTCCGAGCAGTACTTC. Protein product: CVSSLDTQRSEQYF.

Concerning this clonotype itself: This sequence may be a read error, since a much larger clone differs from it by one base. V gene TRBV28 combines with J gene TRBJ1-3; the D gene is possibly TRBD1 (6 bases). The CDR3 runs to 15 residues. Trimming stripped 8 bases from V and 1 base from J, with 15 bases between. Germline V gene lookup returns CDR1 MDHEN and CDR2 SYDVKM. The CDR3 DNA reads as TGTGCCAGCGGTTCCCCGGGGGCTTCTGGAAACACCATATATTTT. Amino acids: CASGSPGASGNTIYF.

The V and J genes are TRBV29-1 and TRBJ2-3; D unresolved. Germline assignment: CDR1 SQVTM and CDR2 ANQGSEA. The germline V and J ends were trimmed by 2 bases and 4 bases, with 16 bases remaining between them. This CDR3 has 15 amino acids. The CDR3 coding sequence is TGCAGCGTTGAAATGGATAAGGGAATTTCAGATACGCAGTATTTT. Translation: CSVEMDKGISDTQYF.

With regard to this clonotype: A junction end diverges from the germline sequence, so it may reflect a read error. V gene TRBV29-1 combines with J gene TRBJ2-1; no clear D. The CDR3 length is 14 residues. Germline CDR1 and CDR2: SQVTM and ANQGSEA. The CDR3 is CSAEPGFTYIEQSF. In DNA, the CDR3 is TGCAGCGCCGAGCCCGGTTTTACCTACATTGAGCAGTCCTTC.

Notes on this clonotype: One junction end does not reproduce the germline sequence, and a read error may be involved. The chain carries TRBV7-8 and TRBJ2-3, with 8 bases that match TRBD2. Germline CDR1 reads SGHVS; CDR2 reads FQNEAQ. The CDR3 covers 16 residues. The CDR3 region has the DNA TGTACCAGCAGCTCAGACGCAGCGGGAGCAACAGATACGCAGTATTTT. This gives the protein CTSSSDAAGATDTQYF.

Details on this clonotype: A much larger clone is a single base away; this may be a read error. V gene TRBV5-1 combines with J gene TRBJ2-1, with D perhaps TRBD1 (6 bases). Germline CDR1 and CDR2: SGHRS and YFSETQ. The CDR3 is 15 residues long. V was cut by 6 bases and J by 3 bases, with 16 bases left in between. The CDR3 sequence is CASNTSGTNYNEQFF. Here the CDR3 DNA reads TGCGCCAGCAACACCTCCGGGACAAACTACAATGAGCAGTTCTTC.

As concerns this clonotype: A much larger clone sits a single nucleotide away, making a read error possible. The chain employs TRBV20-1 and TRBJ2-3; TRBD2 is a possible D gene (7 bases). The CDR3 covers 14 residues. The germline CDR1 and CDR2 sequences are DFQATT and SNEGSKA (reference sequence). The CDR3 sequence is CSASTGGRTDTQCF. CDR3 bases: TGCAGTGCTAGCACCGGGGGGCGCACAGATACGCAGTGTTTT.